This T cell receptor beta chain was identified in a study of blood T cell repertoires in COVID-19. About the study: Acute and convalescent COVID-19 specimens originated in the United States, Italy and Spain. T cells, B-cell-depleted T cells, or PBMCs supplied cDNA or gDNA.

Authors' processing steps: Scientists estimated how many nucleated cells there were by amplifying reference gene primers. Data came from immunoSEQ multiplex PCR; TCRdb stores just in-frame clones and leaves some out. V and J calls and clone size are as listed in that table; D and trimming were resolved from the DNA. The sample includes tens of thousands of clones, roughly 90% of them seen just once. Trimming stripped 4 bases from V and 4 bases from J, with 8 bases between. The CDR3 totals 13 residues. CDR1 and CDR2 (germline): MNHEY, SMNVEV (reference sequence). The sequence came from a man in his 60s with active or convalescent COVID-19. The chain is built from TRBV27 and TRBJ2-1; no definite D call. The specimen sequenced was peripheral blood. The CDR3 DNA reads as TGTGCCAGCAGTTATGCGGATTACAATGAGCAGTTCTTC. It yields the protein CASSYADYNEQFF.